This T cell receptor (beta chain) was sequenced for a study of T cells expressing NK-cell markers (dated by TCRdb to the early 2020s). General notes on the study: TCR beta-chain repertoires were profiled in sorted CD3+CD56+NKG2C+, CD3+CD56+NKG2C- and CD3+CD56-NKG2C+ T-cell subsets from several donors. Libraries were sequenced as 2 x 150 bp reads on Illumina HiSeq 2000/2500, MiSeq or NextSeq. The study sequenced eight donors, all healthy volunteers chosen at random: three men and five women. Among the eight sequenced donors, seven were HCMV-seropositive and one was HCMV-seronegative.

HCMV serostatus was determined by detecting HCMV-specific IgG in serum with a commercial ELISA kit. Peripheral blood mononuclear cells were isolated from blood by Ficoll density gradient centrifugation. Sequencing instrument: Illumina HiSeq 2000. The TCR beta cDNA libraries were made using 5'RACE template switching, a step that added both a universal primer site and unique molecular identifiers. Priming for cDNA synthesis came from the TCR beta constant segment, and two successive PCR amplification steps followed. In the original analysis: MIGEC was used to demultiplex reads and group reads by UMI, and MiTCR was used to assemble and quantify clonotypes. To exclude erroneous sequences, any TCR cDNA sequence not supported by at least two reads was discarded. Downstream repertoire analysis used the tcR package, and clonotypes were matched across fractions by CDR3 nucleotide sequence plus V segment. VDJmatch was used to annotate antigen specificity against VDJdb, with one amino acid substitution in CDR3 permitted. TCRdb reprocessed the reads, and each CDR3 protein sequence is entered once, without DNA. It is TCRdb's table, rather than the study itself, that gives the V and J calls and clone size. The table for this sample lists 500,000 or so distinct CDR3 sequences. The ten largest clones add up to approximately 3.6% of the sample.

The germline V gene provides CDR1 SGDLS and CDR2 YYNGEE. Spanning cysteine to phenylalanine, the CDR3 consists of 14 amino acids. This entry has no DNA. The full study reports these points: Whether the expanded NKG2C-expressing T cell clones were specific for HCMV antigens remained unclear. In more than five donors, the dominant CD3+CD56+NKG2C+ clonotypes were found to rank among the top 10 CD8+ clonotypes and to make up roughly 1.0-7.5% of CD8+ T cells. Those dominant clonotypes were again the most abundant among CD3+CD56-NKG2C+ cells in a handful of donors, at about 25-60.1%.

Note on this clonotype: Its antigen is currently not known.

The sequencing sample was made of blood T cells: a sorted CD56 or NKG2C T cell subset, CD4+ or CD8+ T cells, or bulk PBMC T cells (not recorded which). The sequence was obtained from a man aged 18 to 29 in good health. Donor details come from another sample of the same person, matched by shared clones. The chain employs TRBV9 and TRBJ1-2; the D gene TCRdb calls, TRBD1, cannot be checked with no DNA. Here the CDR3 is given as CASSSGQTDYGYTF.